The rows below give T cell receptor beta chains drawn from one sample of a study of Graves' ophthalmopathy and Graves' hyperthyroidism. TCRdb used MiXCR to reprocess the multiplex PCR reads, holding one entry per CDR3 protein. The table shows more than 1,000,000 distinct CDR3 sequences, with 35% to 40% occurring only once. Material: peripheral blood or thyroid tissue (not recorded which). These receptors originate from an adult man with Graves' hyperthyroidism. Both conserved end residues are part of each CDR3. The D gene is left open where the match is weak. Part of the rows lack a size; the others show once, few, many or a class for expanded clones.

j_call d_call v_call clone_size cdr3_aa cdr3_nt
TRBJ2-5 . TRBV5-5 . CASSQVAIVQETQYF TGTGCCAGCAGCCAAGTGGCCATAGTACAAGAGACCCAGTACTTC
TRBJ2-7 TRBD1 TRBV20-1 . CSARAGGIYEQYF TGCAGTGCTAGAGCAGGGGGTATCTACGAGCAGTACTTC
TRBJ1-1 . TRBV30 . CAHRVRSTEAFF TGTGCCCACAGGGTGCGATCCACTGAAGCTTTCTTT
TRBJ1-4 . TRBV10-3 many CAISDREQEKLFF TGTGCCATCAGTGATAGGGAACAAGAAAAACTGTTTTTT
TRBJ1-3 . TRBV20-1 . CSASVPMDTIYF TGCAGTGCTTCAGTTCCGATGGACACCATATATTTT
TRBJ1-1 . TRBV29-1 . CSVVPFGNTEAFF TGCAGCGTTGTTCCCTTTGGGAACACTGAAGCTTTCTTT
TRBJ2-7 . TRBV29-1 many CSSRLEGVQYF TGCAGCTCAAGACTCGAAGGGGTGCAGTACTTC
TRBJ1-2 TRBD1 TRBV14 few CASSQTGEENGYTF TGTGCCAGCAGCCAAACAGGGGAAGAGAATGGCTACACCTTC
TRBJ2-2 TRBD2 TRBV9 . CASSGARRGGGSGELFF TGTGCCAGCAGCGGCGCTAGGCGGGGGGGAGGAAGCGGGGAGCTGTTTTTT
TRBJ1-6 . TRBV6-5 few CASSYSTGTTGSPLHF TGTGCCAGCAGTTACTCAACCGGGACGACGGGTTCACCCCTCCACTTT
TRBJ2-5 . TRBV2 few CASRRRGAQGGQETQYF TGTGCCAGCAGAAGAAGGGGGGCGCAAGGGGGGCAAGAGACCCAGTACTTC
TRBJ1-3 . TRBV7-8 many CATAGFSGNTIYF TGTGCCACTGCGGGATTCTCTGGAAACACCATATATTTT
TRBJ2-7 TRBD2 TRBV25-1 . CASSESVGLAGGHLSSYEQYF TGTGCCAGCAGTGAATCCGTGGGGCTAGCGGGGGGACATTTAAGCTCCTACGAGCAGTACTTC
TRBJ1-1 . TRBV20-1 few CSARAVVRPSEAFF TGCAGTGCTAGAGCCGTGGTTCGGCCTAGCGAAGCTTTCTTT
TRBJ1-5 . TRBV19 many CASSMRGGFQSNQPQHF TGTGCCAGTAGTATGAGGGGGGGGTTCCAGAGCAATCAGCCCCAGCATTTT
TRBJ2-2 . TRBV5-4 few CASRGKNTGELFF TGTGCCAGCAGGGGCAAGAACACCGGGGAGCTGTTTTTT
TRBJ2-7 . TRBV7-8 . CASSLRSGASYEQYF TGTGCCAGCAGCTTAAGATCCGGGGCCTCCTACGAGCAGTACTTC
TRBJ2-2 TRBD2 TRBV4-3 few CASSHDPGQTSGRPGELFF TGCGCCAGCAGCCATGATCCGGGACAGACTAGCGGGAGACCCGGGGAGCTGTTTTTT
TRBJ2-7 . TRBV12-3/TRBV12-4 many CASSSKRLGRNEQYF TGTGCCAGCAGTTCCAAGAGGTTGGGGAGGAACGAGCAGTACTTC
TRBJ1-6 TRBD1 TRBV20-1 many CSASTTGTAYNSPLHF TGCAGTGCTAGCACTACCGGGACAGCCTATAATTCACCCCTCCACTTT
TRBJ1-2 TRBD1 TRBV12-3/TRBV12-4 many CASRDRIGYGYTF TGTGCCAGCCGGGACAGAATAGGCTATGGCTACACCTTC
TRBJ2-7 TRBD1 TRBV19 few CASSINGDRGVYEQYF TGTGCCAGTAGTATAAATGGGGACAGAGGCGTATACGAGCAGTACTTC
TRBJ1-1 . TRBV2 . CASSEATWGTEAFF TGTGCCAGCAGTGAGGCCACCTGGGGAACTGAAGCTTTCTTT
TRBJ1-5 . TRBV4-3 . CASSQEGGRSSNQPQHF TGCGCCAGCAGCCAAGAGGGGGGTCGGTCGAGCAATCAGCCCCAGCATTTT
TRBJ1-2 . TRBV10-3 many CAISETAGIYGYTF TGTGCCATCAGTGAGACCGCCGGGATTTATGGCTACACCTTC
TRBJ2-5 TRBD2 TRBV24-1 many CATSDPTSGREETQYF TGTGCCACCAGTGATCCGACTAGCGGGAGGGAGGAGACCCAGTACTTC
TRBJ2-7 TRBD2 TRBV5-1 . CASRNSGSLNEQYF TGCGCCAGCAGAAATAGCGGGAGTTTGAACGAGCAGTACTTC
TRBJ1-5 . TRBV6-6 few CASSYAGSGQPQHF TGTGCCAGCAGTTACGCCGGGTCGGGTCAGCCCCAGCATTTT
TRBJ2-2 . TRBV29-1 many CSVEGRDTPTGELFF TGCAGCGTTGAAGGACGGGACACGCCGACCGGGGAGCTGTTTTTT
TRBJ1-5 . TRBV27 few CASATGRGSAQHF TGTGCCAGCGCCACCGGCAGAGGTTCGGCCCAGCATTTT
TRBJ2-7 TRBD1 TRBV5-1 . CASSFYKNRGVRYEQYF TGCGCCAGCAGCTTCTATAAGAACAGGGGAGTGAGGTACGAGCAGTACTTC
TRBJ1-2 TRBD1 TRBV12-3/TRBV12-4 . CANSFMNRGNYGYTF TGTGCCAACAGTTTTATGAACAGGGGGAACTATGGCTACACCTTC
TRBJ2-7 TRBD2 TRBV7-9 . CASRPLAGGYEQYF TGTGCCAGCAGGCCTCTTGCGGGAGGTTACGAGCAGTACTTC
TRBJ2-2 TRBD2 TRBV13 . CASTNPSGGASGELFF TGTGCCAGCACCAACCCTAGCGGGGGGGCTTCCGGGGAGCTGTTTTTT
TRBJ2-2 TRBD2 TRBV20-1 few CSARPGLAGVTGELFF TGCAGTGCGCGACCTGGACTAGCGGGAGTAACCGGGGAGCTGTTTTTT
TRBJ2-7 TRBD1 TRBV11-2 many CASSLKGQVPSYEQYF TGTGCCAGCAGCCTAAAGGGACAGGTCCCCTCCTACGAGCAGTACTTC
TRBJ1-3 . TRBV9 . CASSSGDGRNTIYF TGTGCCAGCAGCAGCGGGGACGGTCGAAACACCATATATTTT
TRBJ1-2 TRBD1 TRBV2 many CASRDRINYGYTF TGTGCCAGCAGGGACAGGATAAACTATGGCTACACCTTC
TRBJ2-7 TRBD1 TRBV7-9 few CASSETGARAYEQYF TGTGCCAGCAGCGAGACAGGGGCCAGGGCCTACGAGCAGTACTTC
TRBJ1-5 . TRBV3-1 . CASSPAGRGEYSNQPQHF TGTGCCAGCAGCCCAGCAGGCAGGGGCGAATATAGCAATCAGCCCCAGCATTTT